The present TCR beta chain was sequenced within a study of a mutant IDH1 vaccine in newly diagnosed glioma. As concerns this clone: Its target is unknown.

The time point was: week 35, safety follow-up. In every dose of vaccine, 300 ug of mutant IDH1 20-mer peptide was given alongside topical imiquimod. The repertoire was sequenced with immunoSEQ multiplex PCR; TCRdb's copy has only in-frame clones and lacks some. The sample lists tens of thousands of clones, over 60% occurring once. This sequence originates from a man aged 35-49 years with glioma. This specimen was PBMCs, taken from a glioma patient whose treatment included an IDH1 peptide vaccine.

The chain's CDR3 is CASEAGGNTGELFF. The CDR3 nucleotides are TGTGCCAGCGAAGCGGGGGGGAACACCGGGGAGCTGTTTTTT. The genes are TRBV27 and TRBJ2-2, with TRBD2 identical over 9 bases. Trimming cost V 8 bases and J 1 base; bases outside gene matches: 2. This CDR3 has 14 residues. Germline CDR1 MNHEY, CDR2 SMNVEV (reference sequence).